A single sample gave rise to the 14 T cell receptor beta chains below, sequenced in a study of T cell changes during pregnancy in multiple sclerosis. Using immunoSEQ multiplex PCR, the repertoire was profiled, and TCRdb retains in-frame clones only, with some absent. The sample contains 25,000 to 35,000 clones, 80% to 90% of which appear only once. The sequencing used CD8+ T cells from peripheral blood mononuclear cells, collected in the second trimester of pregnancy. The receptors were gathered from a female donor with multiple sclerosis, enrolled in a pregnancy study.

In nucleotides, the CDR3 is TGTGCCAGCAGTTCGTCCAGTAACTATGGCTACACCTTC. Protein: CASSSSSNYGYTF. The chain employs TRBV6-5 and TRBJ1-2; no reliable D call. Germline lookup yields CDR1 MNHEY and CDR2 SVGAGI. Trimming took 4 bases from V and 1 from J, leaving 7 bases between them. This CDR3 spans 13 amino acids.

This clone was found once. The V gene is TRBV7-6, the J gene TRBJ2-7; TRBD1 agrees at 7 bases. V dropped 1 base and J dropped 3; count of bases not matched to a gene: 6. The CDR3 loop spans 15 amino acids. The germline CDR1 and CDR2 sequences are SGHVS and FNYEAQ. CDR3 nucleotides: TGTGCCAGCAGCTTAGGGCCGACAGGGATCTACGAGCAGTACTTC. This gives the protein CASSLGPTGIYEQYF.

The DNA for the CDR3 is TGTGCCAGTAGTATAGATGGGGGACTAGTCGTTAACGGGGAGCTGTTTTTT. Its translation is CASSIDGGLVVNGELFF. V is TRBV19 and J is TRBJ2-2; 8 nucleotides agree with TRBD2. V dropped 0 bases and J dropped 7; count of bases not matched to a gene: 10. CDR3 length: 17 residues. Per germline, CDR1 LNHDA and CDR2 SQIVND (reference sequence).

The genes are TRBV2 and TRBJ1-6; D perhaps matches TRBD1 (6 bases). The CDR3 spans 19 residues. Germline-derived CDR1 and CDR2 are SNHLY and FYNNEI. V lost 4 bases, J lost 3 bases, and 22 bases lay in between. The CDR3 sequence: CASSVPRDKQFNYNSPLHF. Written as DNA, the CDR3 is TGTGCCAGCAGTGTCCCCCGGGACAAGCAATTTAACTATAATTCACCCCTCCACTTT.

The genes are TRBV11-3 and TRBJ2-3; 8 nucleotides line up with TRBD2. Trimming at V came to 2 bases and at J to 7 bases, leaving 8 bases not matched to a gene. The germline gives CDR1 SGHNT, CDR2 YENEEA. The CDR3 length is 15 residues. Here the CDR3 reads CASSLPAGGGNTQYF. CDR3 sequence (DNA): TGTGCCAGCAGCTTACCGGCGGGGGGAGGAAATACGCAGTATTTT.

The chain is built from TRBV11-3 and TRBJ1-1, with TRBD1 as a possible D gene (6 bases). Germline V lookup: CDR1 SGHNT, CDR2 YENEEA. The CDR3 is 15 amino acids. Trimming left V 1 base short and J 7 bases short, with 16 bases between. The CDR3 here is CASSLAPGGLGEAFF. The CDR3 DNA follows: TGTGCCAGCAGCTTAGCCCCGGGGGGCTTGGGTGAAGCTTTCTTT.

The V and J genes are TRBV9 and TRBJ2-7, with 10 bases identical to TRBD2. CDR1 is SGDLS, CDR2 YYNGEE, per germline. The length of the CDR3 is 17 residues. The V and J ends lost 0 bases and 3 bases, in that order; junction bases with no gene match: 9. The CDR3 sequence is CASSVEGTSGTDYEQYF. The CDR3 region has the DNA TGTGCCAGCAGCGTAGAAGGAACTAGCGGGACGGACTACGAGCAGTACTTC. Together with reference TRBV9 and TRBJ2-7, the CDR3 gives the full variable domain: DSGVTQTPKHLITATGQRVTLRCSPRSGDLSVYWYQQSLDQGLQFLIQYYNGEERAKGNILERFSAQQFPDLHSELNLSSLELGDSALYFCASSVEGTSGTDYEQYFGPGTRLTVT.

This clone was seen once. CDR3 nucleotide sequence: TGTGCCTGGAGTGTACGGGTAGGTAGGATCGGCTCCTACGAGCAGTACTTC. It encodes CAWSVRVGRIGSYEQYF. The V gene is TRBV30, the J gene TRBJ2-5; D is ambiguous. The last part of the DNA fits TRBJ2-7 better; the J call may be wrong. This CDR3 spans 17 amino acids. CDR1 GTSNPN and CDR2 SVGIG come from the germline V gene (reference sequence).

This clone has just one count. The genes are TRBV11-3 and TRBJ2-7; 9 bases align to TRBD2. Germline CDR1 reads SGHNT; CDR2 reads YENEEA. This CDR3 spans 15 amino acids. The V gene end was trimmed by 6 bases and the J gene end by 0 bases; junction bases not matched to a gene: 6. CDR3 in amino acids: CASSSSGDRSYEQYF. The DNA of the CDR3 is TGTGCCAGCAGTTCTAGCGGGGACCGCTCCTACGAGCAGTACTTC.

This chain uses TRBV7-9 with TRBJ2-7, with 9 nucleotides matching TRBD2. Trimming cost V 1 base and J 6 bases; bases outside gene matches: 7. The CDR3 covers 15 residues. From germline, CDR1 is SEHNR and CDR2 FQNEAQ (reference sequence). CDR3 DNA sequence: TGTGCCAGCAGCTTAGTAGCGGGAGAATTGGGCGAGCAGTACTTC. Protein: CASSLVAGELGEQYF. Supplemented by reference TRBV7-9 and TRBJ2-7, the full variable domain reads DTGVSQNPRHKITKRGQNVTFRCDPISEHNRLYWYRQTLGQGPEFLTYFQNEAQLEKSRLLSDRFSAERPKGSFSTLEIQRTEQGDSAMYLCASSLVAGELGEQYFGPGTRLTVT.

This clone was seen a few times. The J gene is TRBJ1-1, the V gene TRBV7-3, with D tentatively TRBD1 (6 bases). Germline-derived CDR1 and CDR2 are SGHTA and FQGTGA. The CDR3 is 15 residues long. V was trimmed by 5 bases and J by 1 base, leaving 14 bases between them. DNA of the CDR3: TGTGCCAGCAGCCTAAATAACAGGGCGAACACTGAAGCTTTCTTT. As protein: CASSLNNRANTEAFF.

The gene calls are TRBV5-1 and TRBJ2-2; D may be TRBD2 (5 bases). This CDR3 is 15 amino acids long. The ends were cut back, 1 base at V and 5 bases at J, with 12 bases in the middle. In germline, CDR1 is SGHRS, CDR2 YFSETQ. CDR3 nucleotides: TGCGCCAGCAGCTTGTGGAGGATTCCGACCGGGGAGCTGTTTTTT. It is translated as CASSLWRIPTGELFF.

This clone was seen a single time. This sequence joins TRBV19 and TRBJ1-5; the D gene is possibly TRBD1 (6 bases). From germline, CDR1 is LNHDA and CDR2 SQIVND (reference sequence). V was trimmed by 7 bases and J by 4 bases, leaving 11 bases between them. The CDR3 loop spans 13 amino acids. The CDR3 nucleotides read TGTGCCAGTACTTACAGGGTGAATCAGCCCCAGCATTTT. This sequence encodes CASTYRVNQPQHF.

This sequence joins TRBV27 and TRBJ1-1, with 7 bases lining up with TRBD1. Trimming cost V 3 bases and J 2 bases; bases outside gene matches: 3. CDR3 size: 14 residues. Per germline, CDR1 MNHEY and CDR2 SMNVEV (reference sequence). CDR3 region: CASSFGTVNTEAFF. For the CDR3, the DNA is TGTGCCAGCAGTTTTGGGACAGTAAACACTGAAGCTTTCTTT.